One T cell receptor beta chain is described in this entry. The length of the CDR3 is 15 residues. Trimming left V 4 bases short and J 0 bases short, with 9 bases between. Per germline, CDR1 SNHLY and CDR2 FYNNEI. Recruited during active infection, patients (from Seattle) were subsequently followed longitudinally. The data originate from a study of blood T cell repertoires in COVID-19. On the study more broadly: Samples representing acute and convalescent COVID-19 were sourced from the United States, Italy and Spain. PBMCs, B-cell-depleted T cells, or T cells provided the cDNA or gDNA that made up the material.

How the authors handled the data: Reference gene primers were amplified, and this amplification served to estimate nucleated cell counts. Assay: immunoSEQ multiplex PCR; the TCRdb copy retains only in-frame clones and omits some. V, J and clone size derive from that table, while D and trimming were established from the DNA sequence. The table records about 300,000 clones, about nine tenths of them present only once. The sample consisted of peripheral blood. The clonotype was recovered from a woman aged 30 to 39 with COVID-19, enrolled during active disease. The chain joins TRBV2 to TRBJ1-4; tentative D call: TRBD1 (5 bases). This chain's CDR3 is CASSVQAATNEKLFF. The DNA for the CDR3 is TGTGCCAGCAGTGTACAGGCTGCAACTAATGAAAAACTGTTTTTT. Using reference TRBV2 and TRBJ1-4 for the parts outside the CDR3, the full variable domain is EPEVTQTPSHQVTQMGQEVILRCVPISNHLYFYWYRQILGQKVEFLVSFYNNEISEKSEIFDDQFSVERPDGSNFTLKIRSTKLEDSAMYFCASSVQAATNEKLFFGSGTQLSVL.